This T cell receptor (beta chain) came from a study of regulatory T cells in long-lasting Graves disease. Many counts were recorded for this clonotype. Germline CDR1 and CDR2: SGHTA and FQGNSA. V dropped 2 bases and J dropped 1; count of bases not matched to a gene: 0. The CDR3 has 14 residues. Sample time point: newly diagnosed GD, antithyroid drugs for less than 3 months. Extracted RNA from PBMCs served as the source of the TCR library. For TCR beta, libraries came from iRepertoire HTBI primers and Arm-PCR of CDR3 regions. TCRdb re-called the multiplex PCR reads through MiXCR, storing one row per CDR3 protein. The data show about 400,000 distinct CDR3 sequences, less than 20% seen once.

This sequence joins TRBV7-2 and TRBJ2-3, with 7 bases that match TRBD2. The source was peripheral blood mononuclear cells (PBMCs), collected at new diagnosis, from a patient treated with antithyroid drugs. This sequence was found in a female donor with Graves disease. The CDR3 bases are TGTGCCAGCAGCTTACTAGCGGGCACAGATACGCAGTATTTT. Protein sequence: CASSLLAGTDTQYF.